The clone carrying this T cell receptor (beta chain) has a count of ten or more. Its antigen is still unknown. Trimming stripped 4 bases from V and 2 bases from J, with 6 bases between. The CDR3 contains 14 residues. This sample is drawn from a study of T cells after yellow fever vaccination. Across the whole study: For low cell numbers, libraries were made with SMART-Seq v4 Ultra Low Input.

The study made its TCR cDNA through 5'RACE template switching. That step introduced a universal primer site along with UMIs. One entry per CDR3 protein results from TCRdb running MiXCR on the 5' RACE reads. The repertoire consists of a few hundred thousand distinct CDR3 sequences, with 6.8% occurring once and the leading ten covering roughly a sixth. Study-wide findings and caveats: The secondary response was weaker but peaked faster, day 5 versus 15.

The clonotype was recovered from a man in his late teens or twenties who received the YFV17D yellow fever vaccine. The sequences come from PBMCs, collected 35 to 50 days after the first yellow fever vaccination. This chain joins TRBV12-3 or TRBV12-4 and TRBJ1-6; D not certain. The CDR3 DNA follows: TGTGCCAGCAGTTACCAAGCCTATAATTCACCCCTCCACTTT. The encoded protein is CASSYQAYNSPLHF.